These 9 T cell receptor beta chains were all obtained from the same sample, sequenced in a study of blood T cell repertoires in COVID-19. TCRdb keeps only in-frame clones here, not all; method: immunoSEQ multiplex PCR. The sample contains 81,000 or so clones, approximately 78% of which appear only once. Source material: peripheral blood. Source of these receptors: a human donor in a cohort sampled during active COVID-19.

The chain links TRBV15 to TRBJ2-7, with D possibly matching TRBD1 (6 bases). Germline CDR1 reads LNHNV; CDR2 reads YYDKDF (reference sequence). The V end lost 1 base, the J end lost 4 bases, and 14 bases lay between the germline ends. The CDR3 has 15 residues. The CDR3 sequence: CATSRGRTVLYEQYF. In DNA, the CDR3 is TGTGCCACCAGCAGAGGAAGGACAGTATTATACGAGCAGTACTTC.

This chain links TRBV19 with TRBJ1-6; TRBD1 matches 8 bases. CDR3 size: 17 residues. Germline V gene sequence: CDR1 LNHDA, CDR2 SQIVND (reference sequence). V was clipped by 7 bases and J by 0 bases; unmatched bases: 8. The CDR3 DNA reads as TGTGCCAGTAAAGGGCAGGGGGCGAGCTCCTATAATTCACCCCTCCACTTT. This encodes CASKGQGASSYNSPLHF.

The rearrangement joins TRBV4-3 to TRBJ1-3; D remains ambiguous. V dropped 5 bases and J dropped 2 bases, with 10 bases sitting between them. The CDR3 is 14 residues long. Germline V gene sequence: CDR1 LGHNA, CDR2 YSLEER. CDR3 amino acids: CASSSHRAGNTIYF. CDR3 nucleotides: TGCGCCAGCAGCTCACACCGGGCTGGAAACACCATATATTTT.

This clone showed up just a few times. This chain uses TRBV4-2 with TRBJ1-6, with D perhaps matching TRBD1 (6 bases). Between the trimmed V and J ends, which lost 3 bases and 8 bases, there was a span of 14 bases. The germline gives CDR1 LGHNA, CDR2 YNFKEQ. The CDR3 is 15 residues long. CDR3 DNA: TGTGCCAGCAGCCAGACTACAGGGTCTTATTCACCCCTCCACTTT. Its protein product is CASSQTTGSYSPLHF.

The chain recombines TRBV9 with TRBJ2-7; 7 positions agree with TRBD1. CDR3 length equals 16 residues. Germline V gene lookup returns CDR1 SGDLS and CDR2 YYNGEE. With 0 bases clipped from V and 5 bases from J, the junction kept 11 bases outside the gene matches. This CDR3 reads CASSVAGNRGFDEQYF. The CDR3 DNA sequence: TGTGCCAGCAGCGTAGCTGGAAACAGGGGATTTGACGAGCAGTACTTC.

V is TRBV19 and J is TRBJ1-5; possible D gene TRBD1, 5 bases. Trimming shortened V by 5 bases and J by 3 bases, and 17 bases separated the two germline ends. CDR1 is LNHDA, CDR2 SQIVND, per germline (reference sequence). The CDR3 consists of 16 residues. In nucleotides, the CDR3 is TGTGCCAGTAGTGTCGGAGCAGGGAGGGCCAATCAGCCCCAGCATTTT. Residues: CASSVGAGRANQPQHF.

V is TRBV7-9 and J is TRBJ2-2; 8 bases are shared with TRBD1. Per germline, CDR1 SEHNR and CDR2 FQNEAQ (reference sequence). This CDR3 has 16 amino acids. V was clipped by 5 bases and J by 0 bases; unmatched bases: 5. The CDR3 DNA reads TGTGCCAGCAGCCTTTCAGGGGGCTCGAACACCGGGGAGCTGTTTTTT. Amino acids: CASSLSGGSNTGELFF.

This clone appeared a single time. The chain combines TRBV9 with TRBJ1-6; D is unclear. The germline CDR1 and CDR2 sequences are SGDLS and YYNGEE. The CDR3 covers 14 residues. Deletions cut 3 bases from V and 10 bases from J, with 14 bases between. DNA for the CDR3: TGTGCCAGCAGCGGTACAGAGGAGGTATCACCCCTCCACTTT. This encodes CASSGTEEVSPLHF.

There are a few counts of this clone. The chain has TRBV5-5 and TRBJ2-5, with 10 bases identical to TRBD2. The length of the CDR3 is 14 residues. Per germline, CDR1 SGHKS and CDR2 YYEKEE (reference sequence). V was clipped by 4 bases and J by 5 bases; unmatched bases: 5. The CDR3 is CASSPGLASETQYF. The CDR3 bases are TGTGCCAGCAGCCCGGGACTAGCGAGCGAGACCCAGTACTTC.